This T cell receptor beta chain was observed in a study of blood T cell repertoires in COVID-19. Across the whole study: PBMCs, B-cell-depleted T cells, or T cells were the source of the cDNA or gDNA that made up the material.

Participants had their cohort set by participant-reported clinical history. In the original workflow: Estimation of nucleated cell counts was performed using reference gene primer amplification. Clones were read by immunoSEQ multiplex PCR, and TCRdb kept only the in-frame ones, dropping some. V and J calls and clone size are those listed in that table; D and trimming were worked out from the DNA. In the table there are approximately 220,000 clones, roughly 85% of which are singletons. CDR1 and CDR2 (germline): MNHEY, SMNVEV (reference sequence). CDR3 size: 14 residues. The ends lost 3 bases at V and 7 bases at J; junction bases unmatched: 3.

The J gene is TRBJ1-4, the V gene TRBV27; 9 nucleotides align to TRBD1. Sequences were obtained from PBMCs or T cells enriched from blood (not recorded which). The sequence was collected from a middle-aged man who had recovered from COVID-19. The CDR3 DNA follows: TGTGCCAGCAGTTTGGGACAGGGCGGTGAAAAACTGTTTTTT. It codes for CASSLGQGGEKLFF. Full variable domain (remainder filled in from reference TRBV27 and TRBJ1-4): EAQVTQNPRYLITVTGKKLTVTCSQNMNHEYMSWYRQDPGLGLRQIYYSMNVEVTDKGDVPEGYKVSRKEKRNFPLILESPSPNQTSLYFCASSLGQGGEKLFFGSGTQLSVL.